The following is a TCR beta chain sequence with its context. Antigen: not known. Culture lasted roughly 9 days before CD4+ T cell isolation. Participants got two doses of BNT162b2 or mRNA-1273 vaccine. The record originates from a study of vaccination effects on CD4 cells after COVID-19. Some clones are missing from TCRdb's copy, which holds only in-frame ones; the method was immunoSEQ multiplex PCR. This table holds roughly 30,000 clones, around 74% found once. Here the sequenced sample was CD4+ T cells from PBMCs cultured without peptide, taken after COVID-19 vaccination. The TCR comes from a human donor who received a COVID-19 vaccine.

CDR3 region: CASSRTGGGYGYTF. DNA of the CDR3: TGTGCCAGCAGTAGGACAGGAGGGGGGTATGGCTACACCTTC. This chain links TRBV6-5 with TRBJ1-2, with 7 bases identical to TRBD1. From germline, CDR1 is MNHEY and CDR2 SVGAGI. The CDR3 consists of 14 residues. After removal of 5 bases from V and 5 bases from J, the junction contained 8 bases not matched to a gene.